At least ten counts were recorded for the clone carrying this TCR beta chain. The data stem from a study of neurological immune-mediated disorders. V was clipped by 7 bases and J by 0 bases, with 13 bases between them. Per the germline V gene, CDR1 is SGHRS and CDR2 is YFSETQ. CDR3 length: 15 residues. The cDNA was synthesized by means of template-switch 5'RACE, which was carried out with 10-nucleotide random UMIs. TCRdb analysed the 5' RACE reads with MiXCR anew, one entry per CDR3 protein. The sample yields about 38,000 distinct CDR3 sequences, around 5% seen once. The sample was CD4+ T cells from blood. The rearrangement joins TRBV5-1 to TRBJ2-2, with TRBD1 as a possible D gene (6 bases). The TCR sequence derives from a young man in good health. DNA of the CDR3: TGCGCCAGCTCACGGGACACGACGAACACCGGGGAGCTGTTTTTT. This gives the protein CASSRDTTNTGELFF. Complete variable domain (other parts from reference TRBV5-1 and TRBJ2-2): KAGVTQTPRYLIKTRGQQVTLSCSPISGHRSVSWYQQTPGQGLQFLFEYFSETQRNKGNFPGRFSGRQFSNSRSEMNVSTLELGDSALYLCASSRDTTNTGELFFGEGSRLTVL.